This T cell receptor beta chain was retrieved from a study of blood T cell repertoires in COVID-19. Sequencing used immunoSEQ multiplex PCR; TCRdb keeps in-frame clones, though not all of them. The data show tens of thousands of clones, approximately 78% seen once. The sample comprised peripheral blood. This receptor was obtained from a woman older than 75 with acute or convalescent COVID-19.

The DNA of the CDR3 is TGTGCCAGCGCGAGCGGCGAGACCCAGTACTTC. This gives the protein CASASGETQYF. This sequence joins TRBV6-5 and TRBJ2-5; tentative D call: TRBD2 (5 bases). The length of the CDR3 is 11 residues. The germline V gene has CDR1 MNHEY and CDR2 SVGAGI. The ends were cut back, 8 bases at V and 5 bases at J, with 9 bases in the middle.